These T cell receptor beta chains were read from a single sample in a study of post-analysis software for immune sequencing data. TCRdb itself ran the PCR reads through MiXCR, one entry per CDR3 protein. The sample shows hundreds of thousands of distinct CDR3 sequences, roughly 50% of them seen only once. The specimen sequenced was blood. These receptor sequences come from a girl aged 5 to 17 with multiple sclerosis. CDR3s include the opening cysteine and the closing phenylalanine or tryptophan. A D gene is named only where the DNA matches it firmly. Rows may omit the clone size; those that give it use once, few, many or a size class.

>TRBV6-1|few|TRBJ2-7|.
TGTGCCAGCAGTAAGGCAGGGGTCCTCTCCTACGAGCAGTACTTC
CASSKAGVLSYEQYF
>TRBV14|few|TRBJ2-7|.
TGTGCCAGCAGCCAGTTCTACTACGAGCAGTACTTC
CASSQFYYEQYF
>TRBV20-1|.|TRBJ1-2|.
TGCAGGAGCTATGGCTACACCTTC
CRSYGYTF
>TRBV6-4|few|TRBJ2-1|TRBD2
TGTGCCAGCAGTTTTAGCGGGGGCTACAATGAGCAGTTCTTC
CASSFSGGYNEQFF
>TRBV4-1|.|TRBJ2-1|.
TGCGCCAGCAGCCAAGAAACGGGCAGGGTTTTTGATGAGCAGTTCTTC
CASSQETGRVFDEQFF
>TRBV18|.|TRBJ1-6|.
TGTGCCAGCTCACCAGGCGGCTTCTATAATTCACCCCTCCACTTT
CASSPGGFYNSPLHF
>TRBV12-5|.|TRBJ2-2|TRBD1
TGTGCTAGTGGCTCGGGACAGGGAAACACCGGGGAGCTGTTTTTT
CASGSGQGNTGELFF
>TRBV5-1|.|TRBJ1-5|TRBD1
TGCGCCAGCAGCTGGGGGGCCCTAGGGGGCGGATTCAATCAGCCCCAGCATTTT
CASSWGALGGGFNQPQHF
>TRBV20-1|.|TRBJ2-4|.
TGCAGTGCTAGACAGGGCGCCAAAAACATTCAGTACTTC
CSARQGAKNIQYF
>TRBV29-1|.|TRBJ2-7|.
TGCAGCGTTCGTCGGGCCGGATCGCCCGAGCAGTACTTC
CSVRRAGSPEQYF
>TRBV27|.|TRBJ2-4|.
TGTGCCAGCAGTTCCACCTCCCTTCTAAGGCCCATAAACATTCAGTACTTC
CASSSTSLLRPINIQYF
>TRBV6-5|.|TRBJ1-2|.
TGTGCCAGCTCCCCGCGACAGTACTATGGCTACACCTTC
CASSPRQYYGYTF
>TRBV12-3/TRBV12-4|few|TRBJ2-3|TRBD1
TGTGCCAGCAGTTACCGGACAGGGCGCACAGATACGCAGTATTTT
CASSYRTGRTDTQYF
>TRBV19|.|TRBJ2-7|TRBD1
TGTGCCAGTAGTATAGCCGGGGACAGCTACGAGCAGTACTTC
CASSIAGDSYEQYF
>TRBV12-3/TRBV12-4|.|TRBJ2-5|.
TGTGCCAGCAGCAAGGCAGGGCTGGAAGAGACCCAGTACTTC
CASSKAGLEETQYF
>TRBV18|.|TRBJ2-3|.
TGTGCCAGCTCACCACTATCAGGGAGTGTGGCAGATACGCAGTATTTT
CASSPLSGSVADTQYF
>TRBV12-3/TRBV12-4|few|TRBJ2-7|TRBD1
TGTGCCAGCAACGGACAGGGGGACGAGCAGTACTTC
CASNGQGDEQYF
>TRBV20-1|.|TRBJ2-7|TRBD2
TGCAGTGCAACGGCAAGGACTAGCGGATCCTACGAGCAGTACTTC
CSATARTSGSYEQYF
>TRBV5-5|.|TRBJ1-1|.
TGTGCCAGCAGCTTGGCCCACAGGGAGGGCACTGAAGCTTTCTTT
CASSLAHREGTEAFF
>TRBV5-1|.|TRBJ2-1|TRBD1
TGCGCCAGCGGCAGGACAGGGGGCCCCCATGAGCAGTTCTTC
CASGRTGGPHEQFF
>TRBV6-5|.|TRBJ2-7|TRBD1
TGTGCCAGCAGTTCACCGGGACAGCCAACCTACGAGCAGTACTTC
CASSSPGQPTYEQYF
>TRBV5-1|few|TRBJ2-1|TRBD2
TGCGCCAGCGCTCTCCCGGGAGGGTCCTACAATGAGCAGTTCTTC
CASALPGGSYNEQFF
>TRBV6-5|.|TRBJ2-3|TRBD2
TGTGCCAGCAGTTGGATCGGGACTAGCGGGAGCTATTTACCAGATACGCAGTATTTT
CASSWIGTSGSYLPDTQYF
>TRBV20-1|.|TRBJ1-6|.
TGCAGTGCTAGTAAAGGGACCAGTACTTTACCCCTCCACTTT
CSASKGTSTLPLHF
>TRBV12-3/TRBV12-4|.|TRBJ2-7|TRBD2
TGTGCCAGCAGTTTCCCGACTAGCGGGTCCTACGAGCAGTACTTC
CASSFPTSGSYEQYF
>TRBV7-2|.|TRBJ1-6|.
TGTGCCAGCAGCTCCGGGCCTTCACCCCTCCACTTT
CASSSGPSPLHF
>TRBV20-1|.|TRBJ1-2|.
TGCAGTGTTAGAAGCGGGGACCGCTATGGCTACACCTTC
CSVRSGDRYGYTF
>TRBV4-1|.|TRBJ2-3|TRBD2
TGCGCCAGCAGCCAAGAGAGCGGGAGACTCACCGGGGAGCTGTATTTT
CASSQESGRLTGELYF
>TRBV12-3/TRBV12-4|.|TRBJ2-1|TRBD2
TGTGCCAGCAGGTCGGGGGGGCTGGGAAATGAGCAGTTCTTC
CASRSGGLGNEQFF
>TRBV5-4|.|TRBJ1-5|TRBD1
TGTGCCAGCAGCATCCTATTCAGGGGGAGGGGTGGCCCCCAGCATTTT
CASSILFRGRGGPQHF
>TRBV10-3|.|TRBJ2-5|.
TGTGCCATCAGTGACAGGCGGATGGGTGAGACCCAGTACTTC
CAISDRRMGETQYF
>TRBV14|few|TRBJ2-7|TRBD2
TGTGCCAGCAGCCCAACTAGCGGGAGTTACCACGAGCAGTACTTC
CASSPTSGSYHEQYF
>TRBV27|.|TRBJ2-3|.
TGTGCCACCCGGGGTTTTGGGCGCACAGATACGCAGTATTTT
CATRGFGRTDTQYF
>TRBV20-1|.|TRBJ2-1|.
TGCAGTGCTTCGGACAGTCTACGATCCACCCACAATGAGCAGTTCTTC
CSASDSLRSTHNEQFF
>TRBV14|.|TRBJ2-5|.
TGTGCCAGCAGCCACAGGGGGAGGAAGACCCAGTACTTC
CASSHRGRKTQYF
>TRBV6-5|few|TRBJ1-2|.
TGTGCCACCCAACCCCAGGGGACAAATTATGGCTACACCTTC
CATQPQGTNYGYTF
>TRBV10-3|.|TRBJ2-6|TRBD1
TGTGCCATCATGCCGGGACAGGGCTTCTCTGGGGCCAACGTCCTGACTTTC
CAIMPGQGFSGANVLTF
>TRBV20-1|.|TRBJ1-5|TRBD1
TGCAGTGCTGAGACAGGGGGGGATCAGCCCCAGCATTTT
CSAETGGDQPQHF
>TRBV7-3|.|TRBJ2-5|TRBD2
TGTGCCAGCAGCTTAAGTATTAGTCGACTAGCGGGGAATGAGCAGTACTTC
CASSLSISRLAGNEQYF
>TRBV7-9|few|TRBJ2-3|.
TGTGCCAGCAGCTTCCGGCCGGGGGGCGGTAGCACAGATACGCAGTATTTT
CASSFRPGGGSTDTQYF
>TRBV7-2|.|TRBJ2-3|.
TGTGCCAGCAGCCCCGTCCCTAGATATAGCACAGATACGCAGTATTTT
CASSPVPRYSTDTQYF
>TRBV20-1|.|TRBJ1-2|TRBD1
TGCAGTGCTCGCGGGGACAGCCACTTCTATGGCTACACCTTC
CSARGDSHFYGYTF
>TRBV20-1|.|TRBJ2-6|TRBD1
TGCAGTGCTAGAACAGGGGGCTCTGGGGCCAACGTCCTGACTTTC
CSARTGGSGANVLTF
>TRBV7-2|few|TRBJ1-6|.
TGTGCCAGCAGCTCCCAGGGCCTTGTCGGTTCACCCCTCCACTTT
CASSSQGLVGSPLHF
>TRBV20-1|.|TRBJ2-1|TRBD1
TGCAGTGCTATGCGACAGGGGACTTACAATGAGCAGTTCTTC
CSAMRQGTYNEQFF
>TRBV2|.|TRBJ2-1|TRBD2
TGTGCCAGCAGTGAAGGGCTAGCGGGAGTGGGGAATGAGCAGTTCTTC
CASSEGLAGVGNEQFF
>TRBV3-1|.|TRBJ1-6|TRBD1
TGTGCCAGCAGCCCAGGAACAGGGGAGTCACCCCTCCACTTT
CASSPGTGESPLHF
>TRBV20-1|.|TRBJ2-1|TRBD2
TGCAGTGCTAGAGACACTAGCGGGAGGCCCAATGAGCAGTTCTTC
CSARDTSGRPNEQFF
>TRBV29-1|.|TRBJ2-4|.
TGCAGCGTTCGAACATGGAACCTTCAGTACTTC
CSVRTWNLQYF
>TRBV6-1|.|TRBJ1-2|TRBD1
TGTGCCAGCAGGCGGACAGGTCACTATGGCTACACCTTC
CASRRTGHYGYTF
>TRBV29-1|.|TRBJ1-1|TRBD1
TGCAGCGTTCGGGACAGGGGGTACAACACTGAAGCTTTCTTT
CSVRDRGYNTEAFF
>TRBV5-1|once|TRBJ2-3|.
TGCGCCAGCAGCAGTAATGGACGGAGCACAGATACGCAGTATTTT
CASSSNGRSTDTQYF
>TRBV29-1|.|TRBJ1-5|TRBD1
TGCAGCGCGGGGACAGGGAAAGGTCAGCCCCAGCATTTT
CSAGTGKGQPQHF
>TRBV5-1|few|TRBJ1-2|.
TGCGCCAGCAGCCAGGACAGTAGCTATGGCTACACCTTC
CASSQDSSYGYTF